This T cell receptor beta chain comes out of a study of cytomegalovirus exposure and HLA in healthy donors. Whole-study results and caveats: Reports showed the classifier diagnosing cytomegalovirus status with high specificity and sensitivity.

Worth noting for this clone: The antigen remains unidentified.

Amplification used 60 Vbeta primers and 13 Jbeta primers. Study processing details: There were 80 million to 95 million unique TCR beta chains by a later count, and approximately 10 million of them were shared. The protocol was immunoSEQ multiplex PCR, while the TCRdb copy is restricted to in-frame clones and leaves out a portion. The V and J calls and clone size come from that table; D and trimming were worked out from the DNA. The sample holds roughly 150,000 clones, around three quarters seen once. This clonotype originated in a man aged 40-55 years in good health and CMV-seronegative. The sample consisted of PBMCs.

CDR3 sequence reads: CAITTGDLGYEQYF. Here the CDR3 DNA reads TGTGCCATCACTACGGGGGATCTAGGCTACGAGCAGTACTTC. The chain carries TRBV10-3 and TRBJ2-7; D is perhaps TRBD2 (6 bases). Trimming stripped 7 bases from V and 3 bases from J, with 16 bases between. The CDR3 is 14 residues long. Germline V gene sequence: CDR1 ENHRY, CDR2 SYGVKD.